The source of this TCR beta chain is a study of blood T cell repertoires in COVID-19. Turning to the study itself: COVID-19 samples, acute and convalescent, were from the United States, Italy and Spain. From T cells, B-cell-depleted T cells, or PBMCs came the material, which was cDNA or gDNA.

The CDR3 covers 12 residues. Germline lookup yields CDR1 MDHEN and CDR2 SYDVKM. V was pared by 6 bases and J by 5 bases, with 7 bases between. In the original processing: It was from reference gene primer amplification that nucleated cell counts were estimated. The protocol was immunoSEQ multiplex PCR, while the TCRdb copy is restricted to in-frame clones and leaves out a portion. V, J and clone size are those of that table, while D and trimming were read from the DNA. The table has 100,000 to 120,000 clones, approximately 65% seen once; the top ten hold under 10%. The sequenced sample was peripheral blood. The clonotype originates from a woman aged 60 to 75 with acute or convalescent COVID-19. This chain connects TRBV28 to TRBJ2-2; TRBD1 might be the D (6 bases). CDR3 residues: CASSDRTGELFF. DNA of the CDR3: TGTGCCAGCAGCGACAGGACCGGGGAGCTGTTTTTT.